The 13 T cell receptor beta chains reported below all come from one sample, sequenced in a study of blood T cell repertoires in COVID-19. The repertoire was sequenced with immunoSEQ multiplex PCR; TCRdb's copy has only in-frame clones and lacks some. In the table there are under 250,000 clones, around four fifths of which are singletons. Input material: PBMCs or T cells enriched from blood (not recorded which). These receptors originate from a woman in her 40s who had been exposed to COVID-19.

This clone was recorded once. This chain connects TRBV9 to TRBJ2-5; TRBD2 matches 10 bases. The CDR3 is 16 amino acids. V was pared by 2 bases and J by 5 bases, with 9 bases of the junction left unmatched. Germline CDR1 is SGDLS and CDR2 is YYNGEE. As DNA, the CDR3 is TGTGCCAGCAGCGTGGGTAGCGGGGGGTCCGGGGAGACCCAGTACTTC. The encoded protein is CASSVGSGGSGETQYF.

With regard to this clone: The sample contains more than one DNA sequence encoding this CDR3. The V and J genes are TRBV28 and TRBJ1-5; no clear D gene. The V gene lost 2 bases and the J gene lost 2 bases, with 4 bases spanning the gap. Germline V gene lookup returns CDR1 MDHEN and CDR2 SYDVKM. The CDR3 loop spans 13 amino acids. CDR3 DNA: TGTGCCAGCAGTTTACCAGGCAATCAGCCCCAGCATTTT. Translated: CASSLPGNQPQHF.

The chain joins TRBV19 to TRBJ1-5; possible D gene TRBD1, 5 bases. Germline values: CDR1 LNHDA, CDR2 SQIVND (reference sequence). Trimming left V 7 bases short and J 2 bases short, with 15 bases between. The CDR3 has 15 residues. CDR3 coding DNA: TGTGCCAGTATCGATCGGGGGGTAGGCAATCAGCCCCAGCATTTT. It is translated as CASIDRGVGNQPQHF.

CDR3 sequence reads: CASSDGERGAYEQYF. The CDR3 DNA is TGTGCCAGCAGCGATGGAGAGCGGGGGGCCTACGAGCAGTACTTC. The chain carries TRBV9 and TRBJ2-7; 9 nucleotides align to TRBD2. V lost 3 bases and J lost 2; bases outside the gene matches: 6. The germline V gene encodes CDR1 SGDLS and CDR2 YYNGEE. The CDR3 contains 15 residues.

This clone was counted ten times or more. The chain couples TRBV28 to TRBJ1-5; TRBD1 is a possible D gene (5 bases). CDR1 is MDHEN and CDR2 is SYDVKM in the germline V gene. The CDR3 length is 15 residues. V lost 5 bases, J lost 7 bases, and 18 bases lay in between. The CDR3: CASSARGVGGQPQHF. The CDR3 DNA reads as TGTGCCAGCAGTGCCCGAGGGGTTGGGGGGCAGCCCCAGCATTTT.

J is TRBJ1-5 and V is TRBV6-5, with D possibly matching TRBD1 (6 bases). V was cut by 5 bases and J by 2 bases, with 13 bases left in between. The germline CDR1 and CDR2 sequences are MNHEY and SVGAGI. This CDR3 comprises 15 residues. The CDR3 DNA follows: TGTGCCAGCAGTAAGGGGGTTTGGGGCAATCAGCCCCAGCATTTT. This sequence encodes CASSKGVWGNQPQHF.

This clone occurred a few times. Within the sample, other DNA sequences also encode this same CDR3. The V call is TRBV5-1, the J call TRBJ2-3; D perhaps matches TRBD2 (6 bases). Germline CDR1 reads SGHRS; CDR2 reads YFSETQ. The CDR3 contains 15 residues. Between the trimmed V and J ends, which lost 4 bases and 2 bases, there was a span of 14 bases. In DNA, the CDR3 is TGCGCCAGCAGCCTTTTCGGGGGACCCACAGATACGCAGTATTTT. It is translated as CASSLFGGPTDTQYF.

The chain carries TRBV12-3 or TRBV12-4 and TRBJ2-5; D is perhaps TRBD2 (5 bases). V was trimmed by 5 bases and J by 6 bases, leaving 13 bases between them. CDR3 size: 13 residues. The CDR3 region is CASSPGPGKTQYF. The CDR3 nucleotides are TGTGCCAGCAGTCCCGGGCCCGGGAAGACCCAGTACTTC.

The CDR3 nucleotides read TGTGCCAGCAGCTTACCAGGAAGTTACCATTTGTCACCCCTCCACTTT. Translated, it gives CASSLPGSYHLSPLHF. V usage is TRBV7-8 and J usage is TRBJ1-6, with no clear D. Germline V CDR1 and CDR2: SGHVS, FQNEAQ. Trimming stripped 2 bases from V and 10 bases from J, with 18 bases between. The CDR3 extends over 16 amino acids.

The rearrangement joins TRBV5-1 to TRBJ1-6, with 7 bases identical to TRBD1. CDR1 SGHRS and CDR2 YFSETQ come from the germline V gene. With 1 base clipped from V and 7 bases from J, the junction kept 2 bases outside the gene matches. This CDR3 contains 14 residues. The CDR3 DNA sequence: TGCGCCAGCAGCTTGACAGGGGCGAATTCACCCCTCCACTTT. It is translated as CASSLTGANSPLHF.

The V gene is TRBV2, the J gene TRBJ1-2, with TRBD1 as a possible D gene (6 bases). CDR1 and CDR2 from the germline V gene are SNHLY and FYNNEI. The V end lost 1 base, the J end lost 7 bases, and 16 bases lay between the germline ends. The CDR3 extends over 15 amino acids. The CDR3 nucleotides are TGTGCCAGCAGTGAAGGAAACAGGGATATGGGTGGCTACACCTTC. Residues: CASSEGNRDMGGYTF.

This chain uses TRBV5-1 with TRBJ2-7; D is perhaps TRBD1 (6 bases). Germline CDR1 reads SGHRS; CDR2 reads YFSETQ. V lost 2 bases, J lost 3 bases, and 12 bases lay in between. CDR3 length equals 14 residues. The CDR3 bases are TGCGCCAGCAGCTTCGACAGGAGCAACTACGAGCAGTACTTC. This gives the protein CASSFDRSNYEQYF. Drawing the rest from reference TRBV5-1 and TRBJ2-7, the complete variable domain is KAGVTQTPRYLIKTRGQQVTLSCSPISGHRSVSWYQQTPGQGLQFLFEYFSETQRNKGNFPGRFSGRQFSNSRSEMNVSTLELGDSALYLCASSFDRSNYEQYFGPGTRLTVT.

The CDR3 coding sequence is TGTGCCAGCAGTTTTCATGGTCGCGGGGAGCAGTACTTC. Amino acids: CASSFHGRGEQYF. V gene TRBV6-5 combines with J gene TRBJ2-7, with D possibly TRBD2 on 5 matching bases. The CDR3 covers 13 residues. Trimming removed 4 bases from V and 7 bases from J, with 14 bases in between. Germline CDR1 and CDR2: MNHEY and SVGAGI.